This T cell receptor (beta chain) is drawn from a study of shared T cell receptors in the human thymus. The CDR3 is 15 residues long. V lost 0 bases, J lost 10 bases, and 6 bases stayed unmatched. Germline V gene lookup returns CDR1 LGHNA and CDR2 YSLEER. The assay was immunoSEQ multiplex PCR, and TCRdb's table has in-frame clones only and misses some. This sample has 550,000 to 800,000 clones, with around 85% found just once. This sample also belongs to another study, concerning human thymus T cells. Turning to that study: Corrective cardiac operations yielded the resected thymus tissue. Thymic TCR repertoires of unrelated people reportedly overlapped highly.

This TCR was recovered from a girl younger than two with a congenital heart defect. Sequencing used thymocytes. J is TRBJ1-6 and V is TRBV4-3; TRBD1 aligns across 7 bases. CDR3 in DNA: TGCGCCAGCAGCCAAGAAACAGGGGTGTGGTCACCCCTCCACTTT. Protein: CASSQETGVWSPLHF.